Listed here are 16 T cell receptor beta chains from one sample, sequenced in a study of blood T cell repertoires in COVID-19. The assay was immunoSEQ multiplex PCR, and TCRdb's table has in-frame clones only and misses some. The data contain 450,000 or so clones, 90% of them seen just once; the ten biggest clones take up 0.6%. Sequenced input: PBMCs or T cells enriched from blood (not recorded which). The origin of the receptors is a man aged 18 to 35 who had recovered from COVID-19.

The CDR3: CSVDEGRGMNTEAFF. The CDR3 DNA reads TGCAGCGTTGACGAAGGTAGAGGCATGAACACTGAAGCTTTCTTT. The chain has TRBV29-1 and TRBJ1-1; D remains ambiguous. This CDR3 spans 15 amino acids. Trimming pared 3 bases from V and 0 bases from J, leaving 14 bases between. The V gene's germline CDR1 is SQVTM and CDR2 ANQGSEA.

The V call is TRBV29-1, the J call TRBJ2-5; tentatively, D is TRBD2 (5 bases). V shed 4 bases and J shed 4 bases, with 16 bases lying between them. The germline V gene encodes CDR1 SQVTM and CDR2 ANQGSEA. The CDR3 contains 14 residues. The CDR3 spells CSVVPGIQSETQYF. DNA of the CDR3: TGCAGCGTTGTACCCGGGATTCAGTCAGAGACCCAGTACTTC.

The rearrangement links TRBV18 to TRBJ2-5; D call uncertain. V was trimmed by 5 bases and J by 2 bases, leaving 9 bases between them. Germline V gives CDR1 KGHSH, CDR2 LQKENI. This CDR3 spans 13 amino acids. CDR3 DNA: TGTGCCAGCTCATCGTCAGTACAAGAGACCCAGTACTTC. This translates into CASSSSVQETQYF.

This clone was seen a single time. V gene TRBV4-1 combines with J gene TRBJ2-3, with 12 bases aligning to TRBD2. Trimming cost V 0 bases and J 0 bases; bases outside gene matches: 4. The CDR3 loop spans 18 amino acids. Germline V gives CDR1 MGHRA, CDR2 YSYEKL. For the CDR3, the DNA is TGCGCCAGCAGCCAAGATTTAGGACTAGCGGGAAGCACAGATACGCAGTATTTT. As protein: CASSQDLGLAGSTDTQYF.

This clone was picked up many times. The chain combines TRBV19 with TRBJ1-2; no reliable D call. V dropped 10 bases and J dropped 7 bases, with 22 bases sitting between them. Germline V gene sequence: CDR1 LNHDA, CDR2 SQIVND (reference sequence). The CDR3 spans 14 residues. CDR3 DNA sequence: TGTGCCACTCAAGTCGCGGGAGAGGCTTCTGGCTACACCTTC. Translating gives CATQVAGEASGYTF.

The chain carries TRBV13 and TRBJ1-5; no firm D call. Germline CDR1 PRHDT, CDR2 FYEKMQ (reference sequence). The V and J ends lost 1 base and 6 bases respectively, with 4 bases between them. The CDR3 covers 12 residues. The CDR3 spells CASSLARQPQHF. The DNA for the CDR3 is TGTGCCAGCAGCTTAGCTCGTCAGCCCCAGCATTTT.

The CDR3 region is CASRPGTAAYEQYF. Written as DNA, the CDR3 is TGTGCCAGCAGACCAGGGACAGCCGCCTACGAGCAGTACTTC. V usage is TRBV28 and J usage is TRBJ2-7, with 7 bases aligning to TRBD1. Germline lookup yields CDR1 MDHEN and CDR2 SYDVKM. This CDR3 has 14 residues. V trimming: 6 bases; J trimming: 2 bases; junction bases outside the gene matches: 7.

This chain connects TRBV15 to TRBJ2-3; 7 nucleotides match TRBD1. CDR1 is LNHNV and CDR2 is YYDKDF in the germline V gene (reference sequence). The CDR3 extends over 16 amino acids. J was trimmed by 1 base and V by 1 base; bases with no gene match: 5. DNA for the CDR3: TGTGCCACCAGCAGAGTAGGGGGCGCGGGCACAGATACGCAGTATTTT. Translated, it gives CATSRVGGAGTDTQYF. The full variable domain, with the rest looked up from reference TRBV15 and TRBJ2-3, is DAMVIQNPRYQVTQFGKPVTLSCSQTLNHNVMYWYQQKSSQAPKLLFHYYDKDFNNEADTPDNFQSRRPNTSFCFLDIRSPGLGDTAMYLCATSRVGGAGTDTQYFGPGTRLTVL.

The rearrangement links TRBV28 to TRBJ1-2; 8 bases line up with TRBD1. This CDR3 region has 17 residues. Unmatched junction bases numbered 23, after V lost 9 bases and J lost 8 bases. Germline assignment: CDR1 MDHEN and CDR2 SYDVKM. The CDR3, as DNA: TGTGCCAGTAGCTCCGGGACAGGTTCTCTTGAGCTGAAGGGCTACACCTTC. Amino acids: CASSSGTGSLELKGYTF.

V is TRBV7-2 and J is TRBJ2-1; 9 bases agree with TRBD2. The CDR3 extends over 15 amino acids. The germline CDR1 and CDR2 sequences are SGHTA and FQGNSA. Trimming at V came to 2 bases and at J to 7 bases, leaving 6 bases not matched to a gene. The DNA of the CDR3 is TGTGCCAGCAGCTTACAAAGCGGGGGGCCGAATGAGCAGTTCTTC. It specifies CASSLQSGGPNEQFF.

This clone appeared a single time. The gene calls are TRBV2 and TRBJ1-5; D is perhaps TRBD1 (5 bases). The germline V gene encodes CDR1 SNHLY and CDR2 FYNNEI. Trimming removed 5 bases at V and 4 bases at J, with 12 bases between. CDR3 size: 14 residues. The CDR3 nucleotides read TGTGCCAGCAGTTCGGGGGTTTCAAATCAGCCCCAGCATTTT. Amino acid sequence: CASSSGVSNQPQHF.

The V call is TRBV28, the J call TRBJ1-2; TRBD1 is a possible D gene (6 bases). V was cut by 3 bases and J by 1 base, with 12 bases left in between. Germline V gives CDR1 MDHEN, CDR2 SYDVKM. The CDR3 has 15 residues. The DNA for the CDR3 is TGTGCCAGCAGTTTTTACAGGGAAATTAACTATGGCTACACCTTC. Residues: CASSFYREINYGYTF.

In its sample, this clone was seen once. The rearrangement uses TRBV28 and TRBJ1-4; D ambiguous. V lost 2 bases to trimming and J lost 4 bases, with 14 bases between them. The CDR3 is 16 residues long. CDR1 is MDHEN and CDR2 is SYDVKM in the germline V gene. In nucleotides, the CDR3 is TGTGCCAGCAGTTTAGGAGAGAAATTGTTTAATGAAAAACTGTTTTTT. This translates into CASSLGEKLFNEKLFF.

The chain carries TRBV7-3 and TRBJ2-1, with D possibly being TRBD1 (5 bases). The CDR3 sequence is 16 residues long. Between the trimmed V and J ends, which lost 5 bases and 0 bases, there was a span of 14 bases. Germline CDR1 reads SGHTA; CDR2 reads FQGTGA. Here the CDR3 reads CASSPSRADSYNEQFF. As DNA, the CDR3 is TGTGCCAGCAGCCCTTCCAGGGCGGACTCCTACAATGAGCAGTTCTTC.

The chain is built from TRBV5-6 and TRBJ1-2; 8 bases are a match to TRBD1. CDR3 length: 15 residues. Unmatched junction bases numbered 6, after V lost 1 base and J lost 4 bases. Germline V gene lookup returns CDR1 SGHDT and CDR2 YYEEEE. CDR3 protein: CASSLYGTGLYGYTF. The CDR3 region has the DNA TGTGCCAGCAGCTTGTACGGGACAGGCCTCTATGGCTACACCTTC.

The CDR3 sequence: CASSVEIGDSPYGYTF. The DNA for the CDR3 is TGTGCCAGCAGCGTAGAGATCGGTGACAGTCCATATGGCTACACCTTC. The genes are TRBV9 and TRBJ1-2; possibly TRBD1 for D (5 bases). This CDR3 contains 16 residues. V lost 0 bases and J 5 bases, leaving 17 bases between the germline ends. The V gene's germline CDR1 is SGDLS and CDR2 YYNGEE.